Listed below are T cell receptor beta chains from one sample, sequenced in a study of Graves' ophthalmopathy and Graves' hyperthyroidism. TCRdb reprocessed the multiplex PCR reads with MiXCR, giving one entry per CDR3 protein. The sample consists of 500,000 to 700,000 distinct CDR3 sequences, approximately 21% of them appearing once. Sequencing was done on a sample of peripheral blood. The source is a woman in her late teens or twenties with stable Graves' hyperthyroidism. Some clones in this sample may be carry-over from other donors' samples. Each CDR3 is given without its conserved first and last residue. The D gene is left open where the match is weak.

TRBJ1-1 TRBV5-1 NA ASSLQTMNTEAF
TRBJ2-5 TRBV15 TRBD1 ATSREGQGVETQY
TRBJ2-2 TRBV7-2 NA ASSLALVSGELF
TRBJ2-5 TRBV20-1 TRBD2 SAPRAGLAGGRETQY
TRBJ2-7 TRBV30 NA AWRGHPNYEQY
TRBJ1-5 TRBV12-3/TRBV12-4 NA ASSPHGSYSNQPQH
TRBJ1-2 TRBV27 NA ASSLTAGRGYT
TRBJ2-7 TRBV6-1 TRBD1 ASSIGQGPTYEQY
TRBJ2-5 TRBV6-2/TRBV6-3 NA ASSLQGTETQY
TRBJ1-6 TRBV4-1 TRBD1 ASSQDRGRNSPLH
TRBJ1-5 TRBV12-3/TRBV12-4 TRBD1 ASSFGTVSNQPQH
TRBJ2-5 TRBV5-1 TRBD2 ASSLELAGQYQETQY
TRBJ2-2 TRBV27 NA ASSPKKGTTGELF
TRBJ1-1 TRBV3-1 NA ASSQTTANQNTEAF
TRBJ1-3 TRBV6-2/TRBV6-3 NA ASSYGTTTGNTIY
TRBJ2-7 TRBV18 NA ASSPGPQGTYEQY
TRBJ2-7 TRBV5-1 NA ASRQSTDSYEQY
TRBJ1-1 TRBV12-3/TRBV12-4 NA ASTLGRTEAF
TRBJ2-7 TRBV18 NA ASSPPFPGSGEQY
TRBJ2-2 TRBV28 TRBD1 ASRGQGARDGELF
TRBJ2-7 TRBV30 NA AWSVNFRDPTASSYEQY
TRBJ1-2 TRBV30 NA AWSQGYGYT
TRBJ1-1 TRBV2 NA ASNPQVVNTEAF
TRBJ1-3 TRBV11-2 NA ASSLEASGNTIY
TRBJ2-7 TRBV6-5 TRBD1 ASSYTRPGTGYEQY
TRBJ2-7 TRBV4-1 NA ASSPGDGAPYEQY